The present TCR beta chain was sequenced within a study of human T cells and chemical hapten exposure. Study summary: Per-sample variation in TCR yield stemmed mainly from small pooled library volume differences. Study results and limitations: Counts of TCRs above 1 in 1000 frequency stayed unchanged with DPC sensitization. Against controls, expanded TCRs gave rise to significantly more large CDR3 similarity clusters.

CDR1 DFQATT and CDR2 SNEGSKA come from the germline V gene (reference sequence). Trimming at V came to 6 bases and at J to 8 bases, leaving 15 bases not matched to a gene. This CDR3 is 14 amino acids long. Time point noted: patch test 1, 2 weeks after DPC sensitization. Indicated treatment: therapeutic diphenylcyclopropenone sensitization with weekly scalp DPC. About this clonotype: The antigen remains undetermined.

Each CDR3 protein is one row after TCRdb ran MiXCR on the RACE reads. Altogether tens of thousands of distinct CDR3 sequences are present, about 10% being singletons, with the ten largest covering around 4%. The TCR was taken from a woman aged 45-59 years with alopecia areata. Some clones in this sample may be carry-over from other donors' samples. Sequences were derived from whole blood, sampled in connection with sensitization to the hapten diphenylcyclopropenone (DPC). The V and J genes are TRBV20-1 and TRBJ1-2; TRBD1 matches 7 bases. CDR3 bases: TGCAGTGCCCGGCCGATGGAGGGGGCGTCCGGCTACACCTTC. It is translated as CSARPMEGASGYTF.